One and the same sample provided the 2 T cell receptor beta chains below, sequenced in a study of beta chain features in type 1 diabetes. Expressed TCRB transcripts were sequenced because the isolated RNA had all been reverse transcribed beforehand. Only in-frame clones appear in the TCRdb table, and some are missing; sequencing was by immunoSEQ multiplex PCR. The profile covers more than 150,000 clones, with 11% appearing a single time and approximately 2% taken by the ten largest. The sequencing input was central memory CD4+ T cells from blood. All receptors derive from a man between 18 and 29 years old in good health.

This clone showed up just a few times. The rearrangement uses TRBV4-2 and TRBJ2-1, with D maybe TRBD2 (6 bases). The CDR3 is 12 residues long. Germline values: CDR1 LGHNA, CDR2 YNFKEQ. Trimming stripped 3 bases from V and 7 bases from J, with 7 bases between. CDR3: CASSQEGNEQFF. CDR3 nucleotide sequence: TGTGCCAGCAGCCAGGAGGGGAATGAGCAGTTCTTC.

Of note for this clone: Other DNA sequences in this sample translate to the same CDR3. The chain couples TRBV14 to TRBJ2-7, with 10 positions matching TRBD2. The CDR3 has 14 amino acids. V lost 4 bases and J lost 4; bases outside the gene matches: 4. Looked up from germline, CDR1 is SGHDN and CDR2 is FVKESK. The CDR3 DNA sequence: TGTGCCAGCAGCCGGGCTAGCGGGAGATACGAGCAGTACTTC. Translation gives CASSRASGRYEQYF.